A selection of T cell receptor beta chains follows, all from one sample in a study of shared clonotypes between healthy human individuals. Generated by immunoSEQ multiplex PCR, the TCRdb table keeps only in-frame clones and is missing some. The repertoire holds millions of clones, with about 95% as singletons. Sequencing was done on a sample of naive CD8+ T cells sorted from blood. The receptors come from a man aged 18 to 30 in good health. The CDR3 runs from the conserved cysteine through the conserved F or W. Fields, in order: V gene, clone size, J gene, D gene, CDR3 protein, CDR3 DNA. A D gene is named only where the DNA matches it firmly. Clone sizes are given selectively: once, few, many, or a class where the clone is expanded.

>TRBV5-6|-|TRBJ1-2|-
CASSWDTPNYGYTF
TGTGCCAGCAGCTGGGACACCCCGAACTATGGCTACACCTTC
>TRBV5-4|-|TRBJ1-5|TRBD1
CASSPDRDRQPQHF
TGTGCCAGCAGCCCGGACAGGGATAGACAGCCCCAGCATTTT
>TRBV7-9|-|TRBJ2-7|TRBD2
CASSLNLAGYEQYF
TGTGCCAGCAGCTTAAACCTAGCGGGCTACGAGCAGTACTTC
>TRBV5-1|-|TRBJ1-4|TRBD1
CASSLEPGGTNEKLFF
TGCGCCAGCAGCTTGGAGCCAGGGGGAACTAATGAAAAACTGTTTTTT
>TRBV6-5|few|TRBJ1-6|-
CASSYFGKESPLHF
TGTGCCAGCAGTTACTTCGGGAAGGAATCACCCCTCCACTTT
>TRBV29-1|-|TRBJ1-2|-
CSVEAGHGYTF
TGCAGCGTTGAAGCCGGACATGGCTACACCTTC
>TRBV19|-|TRBJ2-7|-
CASSPRKDPAPYEQYF
TGTGCCAGTAGTCCCCGTAAAGATCCAGCCCCCTACGAGCAGTACTTC
>TRBV27|-|TRBJ2-7|TRBD1
CASSLGTGPSYEQYF
TGTGCCAGCAGTTTAGGGACAGGGCCCTCCTACGAGCAGTACTTC
>TRBV7-2|-|TRBJ2-5|-
CASSLEAGHQETQYF
TGTGCCAGCAGCTTAGAGGCGGGTCACCAAGAGACCCAGTACTTC
>TRBV6-1|-|TRBJ2-7|-
CASSVEGSYEQYF
TGTGCCAGCAGTGTTGAGGGGAGCTACGAGCAGTACTTC
>TRBV6-5|-|TRBJ1-1|-
CASSSSPQTEGAFF
TGTGCCAGCAGTTCCAGTCCGCAGACCGAGGGAGCTTTCTTT
>TRBV30|-|TRBJ1-4|-
CAWSADDYNEKLFF
TGTGCCTGGAGTGCTGACGACTATAATGAAAAACTGTTTTTT
>TRBV27|-|TRBJ2-5|TRBD2
CASSPLGTSDQETQYF
TGTGCCAGCAGTCCGCTAGGGACTAGCGATCAAGAGACCCAGTACTTC
>TRBV14|-|TRBJ2-7|-
CASSQGRIDYEQYF
TGTGCCAGCAGCCAAGGCAGGATCGACTACGAGCAGTACTTC
>TRBV27|-|TRBJ2-7|TRBD2
CASSVAGGGYEQYF
TGTGCCAGCAGCGTAGCGGGGGGGGGCTACGAGCAGTACTTC
>TRBV27|-|TRBJ1-2|-
CASRGGVGYTF
TGTGCCAGCCGCGGGGGGGTTGGCTACACCTTC
>TRBV6-5|-|TRBJ1-2|TRBD1
CASSYMDRDYGYTF
TGTGCCAGCAGTTACATGGACAGGGACTATGGCTACACCTTC
>TRBV19|few|TRBJ1-1|-
CASSMVENTEAFF
TGTGCCAGTAGTATGGTAGAGAACACTGAAGCTTTCTTT
>TRBV5-6|-|TRBJ2-2|-
CASSLHSGNTGELFF
TGTGCCAGCAGCTTGCACAGCGGGAACACCGGGGAGCTGTTTTTT
>TRBV13|-|TRBJ2-5|TRBD2
CASSPWGLAGEETQYF
TGTGCCAGCAGCCCTTGGGGACTAGCCGGGGAGGAGACCCAGTACTTC
>TRBV4-3|-|TRBJ2-4|TRBD2
CASSQSTPSGSAKNIQYF
TGCGCCAGCAGCCAGTCCACGCCTAGCGGGAGCGCCAAAAACATTCAGTACTTC
>TRBV2|-|TRBJ2-7|-
CASSLIGGEGDEQYF
TGTGCCAGCAGCCTAATTGGGGGAGAGGGCGACGAGCAGTACTTC
>TRBV27|-|TRBJ2-7|-
CASSLNRAGEQYF
TGTGCCAGCAGTTTAAACAGGGCGGGCGAGCAGTACTTC
>TRBV9|-|TRBJ1-2|-
CASSVSSDFYGYTF
TGTGCCAGCAGCGTAAGCAGCGACTTCTATGGCTACACCTTC
>TRBV27|-|TRBJ1-5|-
CASRPGSFGSPQPQHF
TGTGCCAGCCGCCCCGGTTCGTTCGGATCCCCTCAGCCCCAGCATTTT
>TRBV9|-|TRBJ2-7|-
CASSQELANSYEQYF
TGTGCCAGCAGCCAGGAATTAGCGAACTCCTACGAGCAGTACTTC
>TRBV28|-|TRBJ2-7|TRBD1
CASTFRGSFYEQYF
TGTGCCAGCACCTTCAGGGGGTCGTTCTACGAGCAGTACTTC
>TRBV7-9|-|TRBJ2-7|-
CASSHSGTRGYEQYF
TGTGCCAGCAGCCACTCTGGGACCAGGGGCTACGAGCAGTACTTC
>TRBV4-3|-|TRBJ2-3|-
CASSQGGSGTDTQYF
TGCGCCAGCAGCCAAGGAGGGAGTGGGACAGATACGCAGTATTTT
>TRBV7-9|-|TRBJ2-1|TRBD2
CASTVLAGGRTYNEQFF
TGTGCCAGCACCGTTTTAGCGGGCGGGAGGACTTACAATGAGCAGTTCTTC
>TRBV7-9|once|TRBJ2-7|TRBD1
CASSLVTGVFYEQYF
TGTGCCAGCAGCTTAGTGACAGGGGTTTTCTACGAGCAGTACTTC
>TRBV27|once|TRBJ1-2|-
CASSTHPPGVGGYTF
TGTGCCAGCAGTACCCACCCTCCGGGGGTCGGGGGCTACACCTTC
>TRBV7-2|-|TRBJ2-2|-
CASSTNTGELFF
TGTGCCAGCAGCACGAACACCGGGGAGCTGTTTTTT
>TRBV18|-|TRBJ2-1|TRBD1
CASSPPDRDHEQFF
TGTGCCAGCTCACCCCCAGACAGGGATCATGAGCAGTTCTTC
>TRBV29-1|-|TRBJ1-2|TRBD1
CSVTGDRGQLNYGYTF
TGCAGCGTTACGGGGGACAGGGGGCAACTTAACTATGGCTACACCTTC
>TRBV5-1|-|TRBJ2-7|-
CASRQGQEQYF
TGCGCCAGCAGGCAGGGTCAAGAGCAGTACTTC
>TRBV29-1|-|TRBJ2-3|-
CSVGPGLATQYF
TGCAGCGTTGGACCTGGTCTTGCGACGCAGTATTTT
>TRBV4-3|-|TRBJ2-5|TRBD1
CASSLRQGETQYF
TGCGCCAGCAGCTTACGACAGGGGGAGACCCAGTACTTC
>TRBV7-8|-|TRBJ2-7|-
CASRMDGLSEYEQYF
TGTGCCAGCAGAATGGACGGGCTGTCGGAGTACGAGCAGTACTTC
>TRBV19|-|TRBJ2-7|-
CASSMGHLYEQYF
TGTGCCAGTAGTATGGGACACCTCTACGAGCAGTACTTC
>TRBV27|-|TRBJ2-7|-
CASSSGPTPYEQYF
TGTGCCAGCAGCTCAGGACCCACACCCTACGAGCAGTACTTC
>TRBV30|-|TRBJ1-5|-
CALDSPGGSGSNQPQHF
TGTGCCTTGGACAGCCCCGGGGGCTCAGGGAGCAATCAGCCCCAGCATTTT
>TRBV6-5|-|TRBJ2-3|-
CASSYIGTSDTQYF
TGTGCCAGCAGTTACATCGGGACCTCAGATACGCAGTATTTT
>TRBV27|-|TRBJ2-2|-
CASSLRTANTGELFF
TGTGCCAGCAGTTTACGGACAGCGAACACCGGGGAGCTGTTTTTT
>TRBV27|-|TRBJ1-1|-
CASRQLLNTEAFF
TGTGCCAGCAGACAGCTTTTGAACACTGAAGCTTTCTTT
>TRBV7-9|-|TRBJ2-5|-
CASSLRGFQETQYF
TGTGCCAGCAGCTTAAGAGGGTTCCAAGAGACCCAGTACTTC
>TRBV28|once|TRBJ2-7|-
CASSPLTSRADEQYF
TGTGCCAGCAGCCCACTAACATCCAGGGCCGACGAGCAGTACTTC
>TRBV4-1|-|TRBJ2-5|TRBD1
CASSQRVQGSETQYF
TGCGCCAGCAGCCAACGGGTACAGGGGTCGGAGACCCAGTACTTC
>TRBV5-6|-|TRBJ2-4|-
CASSLEGYNYIQYF
TGTGCCAGCAGCTTGGAGGGATACAATTACATTCAGTACTTC
>TRBV5-6|-|TRBJ2-5|TRBD1
CASSPTGQGHQETQYF
TGTGCCAGCAGCCCTACGGGACAGGGACACCAAGAGACCCAGTACTTC
>TRBV6-1|-|TRBJ1-1|TRBD1
CATTQGGITEAFF
TGTGCCACCACGCAGGGGGGGATCACTGAAGCTTTCTTT
>TRBV11-2|-|TRBJ2-5|TRBD2
CASSLVSGGPSEETQYF
TGTGCCAGCAGCTTAGTATCGGGGGGGCCCTCTGAAGAGACCCAGTACTTC